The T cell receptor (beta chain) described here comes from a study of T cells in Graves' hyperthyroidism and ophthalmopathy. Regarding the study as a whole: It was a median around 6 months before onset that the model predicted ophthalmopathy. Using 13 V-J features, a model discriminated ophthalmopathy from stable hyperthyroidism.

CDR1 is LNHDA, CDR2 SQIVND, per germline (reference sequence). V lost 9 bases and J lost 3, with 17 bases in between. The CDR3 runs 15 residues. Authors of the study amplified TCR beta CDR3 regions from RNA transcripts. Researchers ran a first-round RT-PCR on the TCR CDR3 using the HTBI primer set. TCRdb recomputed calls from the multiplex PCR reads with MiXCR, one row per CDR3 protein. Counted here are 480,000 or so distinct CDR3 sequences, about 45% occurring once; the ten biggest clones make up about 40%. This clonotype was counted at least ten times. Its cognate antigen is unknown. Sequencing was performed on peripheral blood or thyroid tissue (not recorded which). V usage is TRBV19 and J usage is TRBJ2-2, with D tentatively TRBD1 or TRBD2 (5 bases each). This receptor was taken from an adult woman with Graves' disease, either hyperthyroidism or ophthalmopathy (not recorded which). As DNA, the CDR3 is TGTGCCAGCCGCTGGCGTCTGGGGGACACCGGGGAGCTGTTTTTT. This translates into CASRWRLGDTGELFF.